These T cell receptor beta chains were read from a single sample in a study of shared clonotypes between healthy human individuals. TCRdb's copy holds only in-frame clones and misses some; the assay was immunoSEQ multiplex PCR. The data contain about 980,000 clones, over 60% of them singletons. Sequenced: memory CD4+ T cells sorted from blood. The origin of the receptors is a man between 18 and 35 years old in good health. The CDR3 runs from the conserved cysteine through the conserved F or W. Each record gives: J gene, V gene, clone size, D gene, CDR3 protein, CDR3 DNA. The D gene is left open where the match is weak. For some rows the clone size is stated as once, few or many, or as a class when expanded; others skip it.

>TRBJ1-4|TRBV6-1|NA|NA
CASSGHDGANEKLFF
TGTGCCAGCAGTGGCCATGACGGGGCTAATGAAAAACTGTTTTTT
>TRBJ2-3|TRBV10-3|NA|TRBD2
CAISVRGDGDTQYF
TGTGCCATCAGTGTGCGGGGGGACGGGGATACGCAGTATTTT
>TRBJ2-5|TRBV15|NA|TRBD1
CATSSGQGLGETQYF
TGTGCCACCAGCAGCGGACAGGGGTTAGGAGAGACCCAGTACTTC
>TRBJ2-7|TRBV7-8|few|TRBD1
CASSSTGVSYEQYF
TGTGCCAGCAGCTCCACAGGGGTCTCCTACGAGCAGTACTTC
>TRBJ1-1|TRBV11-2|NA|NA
CASSLGVLVSEAFF
TGTGCCAGCAGCTTAGGGGTACTGGTTAGTGAAGCTTTCTTT
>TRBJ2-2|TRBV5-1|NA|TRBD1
CASSSDRGPAGELFF
TGCGCCAGCAGCTCCGACAGGGGGCCCGCCGGGGAGCTGTTTTTT
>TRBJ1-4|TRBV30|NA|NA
CAWSVGYGEKLFF
TGTGCCTGGAGTGTAGGATATGGGGAAAAACTGTTTTTT
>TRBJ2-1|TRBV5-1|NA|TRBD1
CASSLADRLYNEQFF
TGCGCCAGCAGCTTGGCGGACAGGCTATACAATGAGCAGTTCTTC
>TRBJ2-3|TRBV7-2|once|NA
CASSLAWGDTQYF
TGTGCCAGCAGCTTAGCCTGGGGCGATACGCAGTATTTT
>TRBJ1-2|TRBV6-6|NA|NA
CASSYWSGINYGYTF
TGTGCCAGCAGTTACTGGTCAGGAATTAACTATGGCTACACCTTC
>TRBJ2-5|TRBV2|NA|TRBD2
CASSRETSIWETQYF
TGTGCCAGCAGCCGAGAGACTAGCATCTGGGAGACCCAGTACTTC
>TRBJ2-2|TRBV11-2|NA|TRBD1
CASSLAGQGLAGELFF
TGTGCCAGCAGCTTAGCAGGACAGGGGTTGGCCGGGGAGCTGTTTTTT
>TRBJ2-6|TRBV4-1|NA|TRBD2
CASRGLAGAPGANVLTF
TGCGCCAGCAGAGGACTAGCGGGAGCCCCTGGGGCCAACGTCCTGACTTTC
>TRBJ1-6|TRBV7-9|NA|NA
CASRRTFEPNSPLHF
TGTGCCAGCAGGAGGACGTTCGAACCCAATTCACCCCTCCACTTT
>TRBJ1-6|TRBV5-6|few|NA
CASSWTPAGVNSPLHF
TGTGCCAGCAGCTGGACGCCGGCAGGGGTAAATTCACCCCTCCACTTT
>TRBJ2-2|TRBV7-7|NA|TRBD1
CASSSTTGGGELFF
TGTGCTAGCAGTTCGACTACAGGGGGCGGGGAGCTGTTTTTT
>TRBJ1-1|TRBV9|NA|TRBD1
CASSVGGQDTEAFF
TGTGCCAGCAGCGTAGGAGGACAGGATACTGAAGCTTTCTTT
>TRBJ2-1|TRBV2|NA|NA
CASDGYNEQFF
TGTGCCAGTGACGGTTACAATGAGCAGTTCTTC
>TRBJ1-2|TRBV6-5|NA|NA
CASTTGTGYTF
TGTGCCAGCACAACCGGGACAGGCTACACCTTC
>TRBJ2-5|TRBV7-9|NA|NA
CASSLDGLGIGETQYF
TGTGCCAGCAGCTTAGATGGTCTGGGGATCGGAGAGACCCAGTACTTC
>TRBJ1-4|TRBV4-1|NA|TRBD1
CASSQYSGTGLNEKLFF
TGCGCCAGCAGCCAATATTCCGGGACAGGCTTGAATGAAAAACTGTTTTTT
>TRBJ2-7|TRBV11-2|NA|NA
CASSRELIYEQYF
TGTGCCAGCAGTAGAGAACTCATCTACGAGCAGTACTTC
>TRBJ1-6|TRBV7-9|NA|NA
CASSLGPGPSDGSPLHF
TGTGCCAGCAGCTTAGGGCCAGGCCCCTCTGACGGATCACCCCTCCACTTT